This T cell receptor (beta chain) was identified during a study of technical replicates of blood from a few donors (dated by TCRdb to the late 2010s). As regards this clone: The antigen it recognizes is unknown. No much larger clonotype is one base removed from it; base qualities were not supplied.

Library preparation employed the immunoSEQ multiplex PCR assay. TCRdb took over this immuneACCESS table, retaining in-frame rearrangements with V and J assigned. Such tables are incomplete; in checked studies, under half of the missing clones stem from an unresolved V gene, and the remainder is unexplained. This sample holds more than 9,000 clones; less than 95% were observed only once. 5.5% to 9% of the sample lies in the top ten. The CDR3, from cysteine to phenylalanine, totals 15 residues. Only CDR3 DNA remains: 45 bases, in frame from the first base. Trimming costs V 0 bases and J 3 bases, and their ends lie 9 bases apart. CDR1 SGHRS and CDR2 YFSETQ were looked up in the germline V gene.

The rearranged chain carries TRBV5-1 and TRBJ1-4, with a weak D call of TRBD1 (6 bases match). Sequencing input: PBMCs. The sequence derives from a human donor in good health. The DNA sequence is TGCGCCAGCAGCTTGGACAGGGCGGCTAATGAAAAACTGTTTTTT. Its protein reads: CASSLDRAANEKLFF.